The 11 T cell receptor beta chains listed next were all sequenced from one sample in a study of cytomegalovirus exposure and HLA in healthy donors. Use of 60 Vbeta and 13 Jbeta primers characterized the PCR. Sequenced by immunoSEQ multiplex PCR; TCRdb stores in-frame clones only, minus some. The sample yields about 85,000 clones, roughly 80% seen once. The specimen sequenced was PBMCs. All receptors derive from a man in his forties or fifties in good health and CMV-seropositive.

This rearrangement joins TRBV7-2 to TRBJ2-7, with 7 positions matching TRBD2. Germline V gene lookup returns CDR1 SGHTA and CDR2 FQGNSA. V lost 1 base and J lost 6; bases outside the gene matches: 3. The CDR3 spans 13 residues. DNA of the CDR3: TGTGCCAGCAGCTTAGGGGGGGGGAGCGAGCAGTACTTC. Translation gives CASSLGGGSEQYF. The complete variable domain, with remaining parts taken from reference TRBV7-2 and TRBJ2-7, reads GAGVSQSPSNKVTEKGKDVELRCDPISGHTALYWYRQSLGQGLEFLIYFQGNSAPDKSGLPSDRFSAERTGGSVSTLTIQRTQQEDSAVYLCASSLGGGSEQYFGPGTRLTVT.

This clone is a singleton in its sample. The chain is built from TRBV5-1 and TRBJ2-7; 7 nucleotides align to TRBD1. Germline-derived CDR1 and CDR2 are SGHRS and YFSETQ. Losses at the gene ends were 6 bases for V and 5 bases for J; bases not matched to a gene: 11. The CDR3 totals 14 residues. The CDR3 coding sequence is TGCGCCAGCAAGGGGGATTGGGACAGCAACGAGCAGTACTTC. This codes for CASKGDWDSNEQYF. The whole variable domain, filled in from reference TRBV5-1 and TRBJ2-7, reads KAGVTQTPRYLIKTRGQQVTLSCSPISGHRSVSWYQQTPGQGLQFLFEYFSETQRNKGNFPGRFSGRQFSNSRSEMNVSTLELGDSALYLCASKGDWDSNEQYFGPGTRLTVT.

The chain joins TRBV7-6 to TRBJ1-1; D not resolved. This CDR3 has 18 residues. CDR1 is SGHVS, CDR2 FNYEAQ, per germline. V was shortened by 5 bases and J by 2 bases, with 24 bases between the two germline ends. CDR3 protein: CASSPRTGGAEINTEAFF. CDR3 in DNA: TGTGCCAGCAGCCCCCGCACGGGTGGCGCCGAGATAAACACTGAAGCTTTCTTT.

The gene calls are TRBV19 and TRBJ2-2; TRBD1 agrees at 8 bases. The V and J ends lost 6 bases and 3 bases, in that order; junction bases with no gene match: 3. This CDR3 spans 14 amino acids. Germline-derived CDR1 and CDR2 are LNHDA and SQIVND (reference sequence). The CDR3 loop reads CASRQGADTGELFF. For the CDR3, the DNA is TGTGCCAGTAGGCAGGGGGCGGACACCGGGGAGCTGTTTTTT.

A single count supports this clone. The rearrangement uses TRBV27 and TRBJ2-7, with D possibly TRBD2 on 6 matching bases. The CDR3 spans 13 residues. Trimming cost V 3 bases and J 2 bases, with 8 bases left between them. CDR1 is MNHEY and CDR2 is SMNVEV in the germline V gene (reference sequence). CDR3 in amino acids: CASSLGTPYEQYF. In DNA form, the CDR3 reads TGTGCCAGCAGTTTGGGGACTCCCTACGAGCAGTACTTC.

This clone was detected once. The rearrangement joins TRBV6-1 to TRBJ1-4, with TRBD1 matching over 9 bases. After removal of 8 bases from V and 8 bases from J, the junction contained 9 bases not matched to a gene. The CDR3 is 14 residues long. Germline CDR1 reads MNHNS; CDR2 reads SASEGT. The chain's CDR3 is CASGRTGVGEKLFF. The CDR3 nucleotides are TGTGCCAGCGGGCGGACAGGGGTAGGGGAAAAACTGTTTTTT.

This clone was detected only a few times. This sequence joins TRBV13 and TRBJ1-3, with TRBD1 identical over 8 bases. The CDR3 length is 15 residues. The germline V gene has CDR1 PRHDT and CDR2 FYEKMQ (reference sequence). Unmatched junction bases numbered 3, after V lost 5 bases and J lost 0 bases. The CDR3 DNA reads as TGTGCCAGCAGCGAGGACAGGGTCTCTGGAAACACCATATATTTT. Encoded protein: CASSEDRVSGNTIYF.

The gene calls are TRBV29-1 and TRBJ2-1; D is unresolved. Per germline, CDR1 SQVTM and CDR2 ANQGSEA. The CDR3 covers 12 residues. V was cut by 3 bases and J by 9 bases, with 12 bases left in between. DNA for the CDR3: TGCAGCGTTGACTGGAACAGATCTGAGCAGTTCTTC. It encodes CSVDWNRSEQFF.

The chain recombines TRBV4-3 with TRBJ2-5, with TRBD1 matching 7 bases. The CDR3 runs 14 residues. V was pared by 1 base and J by 3 bases, with 2 bases of the junction left unmatched. Looked up from germline, CDR1 is LGHNA and CDR2 is YSLEER. The CDR3 sequence is CASSQGGTEETQYF. CDR3 sequence (DNA): TGCGCCAGCAGCCAAGGGGGGACAGAAGAGACCCAGTACTTC.

The CDR3 loop is CASSLGPAGSYEQYF. The CDR3 DNA reads TGTGCCAGCAGCTTGGGACCCGCGGGCTCCTACGAGCAGTACTTC. The rearrangement links TRBV5-4 to TRBJ2-7; tentatively, D is TRBD2 (5 bases). The ends were cut back, 0 bases at V and 0 bases at J, with 10 bases in the middle. CDR1 and CDR2 from the germline V gene are SGHNT and YYREEE (reference sequence). This CDR3 contains 15 residues.

This rearrangement joins TRBV7-2 to TRBJ2-5; TRBD2 is a possible D gene (6 bases). Trimming left V 5 bases short and J 3 bases short, with 16 bases between. Germline loops: CDR1 SGHTA, CDR2 FQGNSA. This CDR3 has 15 residues. The CDR3 DNA reads as TGTGCCAGCAGCCCTATGGGAGGAGGCGAAGAGACCCAGTACTTC. Translated: CASSPMGGGEETQYF. The variable domain in full, with the rest retrieved from reference TRBV7-2 and TRBJ2-5, is GAGVSQSPSNKVTEKGKDVELRCDPISGHTALYWYRQSLGQGLEFLIYFQGNSAPDKSGLPSDRFSAERTGGSVSTLTIQRTQQEDSAVYLCASSPMGGGEETQYFGPGTRLLVL.